One sample yielded the 8 T cell receptor beta chains listed below, sequenced in a study of T cells in localized non-small cell lung cancer. This table comes from immunoSEQ multiplex PCR, and its TCRdb copy is limited to in-frame clones, with some not included. The data show about 24,000 clones, with less than 90% seen just once and over 25% held by the top ten. The sample consisted of peripheral blood, taken before any cancer treatment. The receptors here all came from a male donor at least 60 years old with stage I squamous cell lung carcinoma.

The V and J genes are TRBV19 and TRBJ2-5; D is unresolved. With 0 bases removed from V and 5 bases from J, the gap between germline ends came to 7 bases. The germline V gene has CDR1 LNHDA and CDR2 SQIVND (reference sequence). The CDR3 is 13 residues long. CDR3 nucleotide sequence: TGTGCCAGTAGTATAGATCAAGAGGAGACCCAGTACTTC. It is translated as CASSIDQEETQYF. Filled out from reference TRBV19 and TRBJ2-5, the complete variable domain reads DGGITQSPKYLFRKEGQNVTLSCEQNLNHDAMYWYRQDPGQGLRLIYYSQIVNDFQKGDIAEGYSVSREKKESFPLTVTSAQKNPTAFYLCASSIDQEETQYFGPGTRLLVL.

V usage is TRBV19 and J usage is TRBJ1-1, with D possibly being TRBD1 (6 bases). The length of the CDR3 is 15 residues. CDR1 is LNHDA and CDR2 is SQIVND in the germline V gene (reference sequence). V was clipped by 7 bases and J by 5 bases, with 20 bases between them. CDR3 loop: CASTPRGGGITEAFF. CDR3 nucleotides: TGTGCCAGTACCCCCCGGGGAGGGGGTATTACTGAAGCTTTCTTT.

This clone has just one count. V and J are TRBV11-2 and TRBJ2-5; 9 nucleotides align to TRBD2. The CDR3 is 16 amino acids. Per the germline V gene, CDR1 is SGHAT and CDR2 is FQNNGV. V lost 5 bases and J lost 4; bases outside the gene matches: 11. The CDR3 protein is CASSPGRGLAGETQYF. The CDR3 DNA sequence: TGTGCCAGCAGCCCCGGGAGGGGACTAGCCGGAGAGACCCAGTACTTC.

The chain is built from TRBV11-2 and TRBJ2-7; 7 nucleotides align to TRBD2. This CDR3 region has 18 residues. Per the germline V gene, CDR1 is SGHAT and CDR2 is FQNNGV. Losses at the gene ends were 0 bases for V and 0 bases for J; bases not matched to a gene: 11. The CDR3 sequence is CASSLDTGLAASSYEQYF. CDR3 sequence (DNA): TGTGCCAGCAGCTTAGATACGGGGCTAGCGGCAAGCTCCTACGAGCAGTACTTC. The full variable domain, completed using reference TRBV11-2 and TRBJ2-7, is EAGVAQSPRYKIIEKRQSVAFWCNPISGHATLYWYQQILGQGPKLLIQFQNNGVVDDSQLPKDRFSAERLKGVDSTLKIQPAKLEDSAVYLCASSLDTGLAASSYEQYFGPGTRLTVT.

This chain links TRBV7-2 with TRBJ1-2, with TRBD1 matching 8 bases. This CDR3 is 14 amino acids long. Germline assignment: CDR1 SGHTA and CDR2 FQGNSA. V was pared by 5 bases and J by 7 bases, with 9 bases of the junction left unmatched. CDR3 bases: TGTGCCAGCAGCCTGGACAGGGCGGGCCCTGGCTACACCTTC. Residues: CASSLDRAGPGYTF. Using reference TRBV7-2 and TRBJ1-2 for the parts outside the CDR3, the full variable domain is GAGVSQSPSNKVTEKGKDVELRCDPISGHTALYWYRQSLGQGLEFLIYFQGNSAPDKSGLPSDRFSAERTGGSVSTLTIQRTQQEDSAVYLCASSLDRAGPGYTFGSGTRLTVV.

This clone was detected a few times. The V and J genes are TRBV21-1 and TRBJ1-1; the table's D call TRBD1 went unverified against the DNA. TRBV21-1 is deemed a pseudogene. This CDR3 spans 16 amino acids. CDR3: CASSKVTGRGPLEAFF. CDR3 nucleotide sequence: TGTGCCAGCAGCAAAGTTACGGGAAGGGGGCCACTTGAAGCTTTCTTT.

The chain joins TRBV11-1 to TRBJ2-3, with D perhaps given as TRBD1 or TRBD2 (7 bases each). The length of the CDR3 is 16 residues. Germline-derived CDR1 and CDR2 are SGHAT and FQDESV (reference sequence). Deletions cut 5 bases from V and 4 bases from J, with 19 bases between. CDR3 coding DNA: TGTGCCAGCAGCCCGCAGGGGGGGGGCGGTGCAGATACGCAGTATTTT. It specifies CASSPQGGGGADTQYF.

This clone was observed once. V usage is TRBV5-1 and J usage is TRBJ2-7; 10 bases are a match to TRBD2. Trimming cost V 2 bases and J 3 bases; bases outside gene matches: 11. This CDR3 region has 17 residues. Germline assignment: CDR1 SGHRS and CDR2 YFSETQ. CDR3 sequence: CASSFGPQLAGRYEQYF. The DNA for the CDR3 is TGCGCCAGCAGCTTTGGACCCCAACTAGCGGGACGCTACGAGCAGTACTTC.